The T cell receptor (beta chain) described here comes from a study of T cells in Graves' hyperthyroidism and ophthalmopathy (dated by TCRdb to about 2019). Background on the whole study: Peripheral blood samples were taken at the time of initial diagnosis, prior to any treatment. To identify distinguishing TCR V-J signatures, a discovery cohort of about a hundred patients was used, comprising roughly 45 with Graves' ophthalmopathy and 57 with stable Graves' hyperthyroidism. An independent validation cohort of fewer than 20 hyperthyroidism patients and 17 patients who later progressed to ophthalmopathy tested prospective prediction of ophthalmopathy. The 90 or so discovery patients were randomly split 7:3 into training and test sets. Thyroid tissue and blood T-cell repertoires from over 5 Graves' hyperthyroidism patients were also compared in the study. Once sampling was done, hyperthyroidism patients were given methimazole at a starting dose of 30 mg daily, whereas ophthalmopathy patients were given high-dose intravenous methylprednisolone. According to the paper, TCR Vbeta CDR3 sequencing was carried out on 135 peripheral blood samples, which came from under 50 ophthalmopathy, under 80 hyperthyroidism and approximately 17 progressor patients. The investigation overall reported the following: No statistical method was used to set the sample size in advance, and investigators knew the group allocation. Ophthalmopathy was separated from stable hyperthyroidism by a 13 V-J signature model, with 87.88% sensitivity and just over 81% specificity obtained in cross-validation and 80%/75% obtained in testing. Most expanded thyroid clonotypes (frequency above 0.001) were also detected in blood, a finding suggesting that blood repertoires may reflect thyroid immune responses. In validation, progression to ophthalmopathy was predicted by the model with 70.59% sensitivity and roughly 76% specificity, a median of around 5.9 months before onset.

A distance of 6 bases separates the germline ends of V and J, which lose 3 bases and 1 base respectively. Looking up the germline V gene yields CDR1 SQVTM and CDR2 ANQGSEA. Including cysteine and phenylalanine, the CDR3 has 12 amino acids. The entry retains the CDR3 DNA only, 36 bases that are in frame from base 1. Ophthalmopathy patients had moderately to severely active disease, with a Clinical Activity Score of 3 or more, a NOSPECS grade of 4 or more, and a disease duration of less than 3 months. Exclusion was applied to patients with uncontrolled infections, other autoimmune diseases, pregnancy or lactation. Diagnoses relied on clinical symptoms, serum thyroxine and TRAb, thyroid ultrasound and orbital computed tomography. PBMCs were isolated from more than 8 ml of fresh peripheral blood by Ficoll-Paque density gradient centrifugation. Trizol reagent was used to extract total RNA, and RNA quality was then checked on an Agilent 2100 Bioanalyzer.

TCR beta CDR3 regions were amplified from RNA transcripts. The TCR CDR3 was subjected to a first round of RT-PCR using the HTBI primer set and the Qiagen OneStep RT-PCR kit. Libraries were constructed in a second round of multiplex PCR, after which size selection and purification were carried out. Libraries were sequenced paired-end with 100 bp reads on an Illumina HiSeq2000. The paper's processing steps were these. Raw data were processed with SOAPnuke, discarding reads with adapters, uncalled bases, mean Phred below 15, or no exact constant-primer or identifier match. High-quality paired reads were merged with COPE v1.2.5, and unique nucleotide sequences were defined as clonotypes. MiTCR v1.1 was used to align clonotypes to the IMGT TRBV, TRBD and TRBJ reference segments. Only V-J combinations with frequency above 0.0001, covering 99% to 99.2% of repertoires, were analysed. A TCS score was defined as the ratio of F50 (clonal expansion) to E x V (chaos), with BLOSUM62-based TCRdist applied between CDR3 peptides within each V-J. Welch's t-statistics and random forest reduced some 510 V-J features to 10 to 15, which were used in a naive Bayes classifier (R e1071). TCRdb redid the processing of the public reads, applying fastp at Q25 and MiXCR, and retained in-frame beta chains. CDR3 protein sequences are deduplicated, and each keeps its most common genes and DNA. These V and J calls are TCRdb output, not the study's own analysis. The sample table holds 450,000 to 650,000 distinct CDR3 sequences, of which roughly 17% were seen once. 17% of the sample comes from the top ten.

This clonotype was detected many times. Its target antigen remains unknown. The sample holds no much larger clone one base away, and base qualities are not on file. Sequencing input: blood. This TCR derives from a woman aged 18 to 35 with Graves' ophthalmopathy. The V gene is TRBV29-1 and the J gene is TRBJ1-1, with no D gene named confidently. The CDR3 has the sequence CSVDYGNTEAFF. The DNA sequence is TGCAGCGTTGACTATGGGAACACTGAAGCTTTCTTT.